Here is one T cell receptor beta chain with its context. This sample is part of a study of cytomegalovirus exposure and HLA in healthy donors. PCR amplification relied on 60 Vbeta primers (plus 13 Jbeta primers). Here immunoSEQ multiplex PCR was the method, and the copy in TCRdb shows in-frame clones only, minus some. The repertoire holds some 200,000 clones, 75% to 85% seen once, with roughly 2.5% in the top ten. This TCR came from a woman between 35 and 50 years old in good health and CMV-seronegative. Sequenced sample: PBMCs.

CDR3 protein: CASCWASGSYNEQFF. CDR3 in DNA: TGTGCCAGTTGTTGGGCTAGCGGCTCCTACAATGAGCAGTTCTTC. This rearrangement joins TRBV19 to TRBJ2-1, with TRBD2 matching over 7 bases. CDR1 and CDR2 (germline): LNHDA, SQIVND (reference sequence). With V trimmed by 8 bases and J by 0 bases, 7 bases remained unmatched. The CDR3 is 15 amino acids.